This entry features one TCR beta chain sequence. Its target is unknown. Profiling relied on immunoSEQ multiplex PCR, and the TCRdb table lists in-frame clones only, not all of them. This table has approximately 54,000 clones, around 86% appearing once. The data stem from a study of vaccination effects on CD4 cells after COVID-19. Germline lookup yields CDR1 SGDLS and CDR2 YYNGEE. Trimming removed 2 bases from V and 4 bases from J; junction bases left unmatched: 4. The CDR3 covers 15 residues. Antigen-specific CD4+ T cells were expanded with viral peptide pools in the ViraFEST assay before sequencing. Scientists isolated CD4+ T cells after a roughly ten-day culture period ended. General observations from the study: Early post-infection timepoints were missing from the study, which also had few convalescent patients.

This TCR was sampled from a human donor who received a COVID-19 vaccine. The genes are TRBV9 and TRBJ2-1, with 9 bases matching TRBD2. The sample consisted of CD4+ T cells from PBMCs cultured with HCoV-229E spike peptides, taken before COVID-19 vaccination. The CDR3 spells CASSVPSGAYNEQFF. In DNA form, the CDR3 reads TGTGCCAGCAGCGTTCCTAGCGGGGCGTACAATGAGCAGTTCTTC.